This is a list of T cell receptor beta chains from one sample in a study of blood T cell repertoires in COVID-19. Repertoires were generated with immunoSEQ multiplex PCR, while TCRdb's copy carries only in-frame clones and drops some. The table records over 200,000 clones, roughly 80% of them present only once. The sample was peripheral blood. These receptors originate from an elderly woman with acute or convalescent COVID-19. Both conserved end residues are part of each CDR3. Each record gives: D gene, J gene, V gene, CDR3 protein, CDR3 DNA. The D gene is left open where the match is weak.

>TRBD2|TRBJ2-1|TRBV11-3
CASSHTSGVQFF
TGTGCCAGCAGCCACACTAGCGGAGTGCAGTTCTTC
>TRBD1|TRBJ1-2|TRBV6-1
CASSEGDRGYGYTF
TGTGCCAGCAGTGAAGGCGACAGGGGCTATGGCTACACCTTC
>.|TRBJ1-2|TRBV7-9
CASSHTGYGYTF
TGTGCCAGCAGCCACACAGGGTATGGCTACACCTTC
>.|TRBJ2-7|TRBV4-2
CASSQAAGAVSYEQYF
TGTGCCAGCAGCCAAGCGGCGGGGGCAGTTTCCTACGAGCAGTACTTC
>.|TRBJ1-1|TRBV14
CASSQGGRAFF
TGTGCCAGCAGCCAAGGTGGGAGGGCTTTCTTT
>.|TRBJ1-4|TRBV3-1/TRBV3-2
CASSQSGAGEKLFF
TGTGCCAGCAGCCAAAGTGGGGCCGGTGAAAAACTGTTTTTT
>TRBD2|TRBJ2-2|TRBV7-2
CASSQDSGRAGELFF
TGTGCCAGCAGCCAAGATAGCGGGAGGGCCGGGGAGCTGTTTTTT
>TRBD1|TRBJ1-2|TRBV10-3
CAISVTGGDYGYTF
TGTGCCATCAGCGTGACAGGGGGTGACTATGGCTACACCTTC
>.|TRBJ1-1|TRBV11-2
CASSRLLVTGVTEAFF
TGTGCCAGCAGCCGCCTTCTCGTTACGGGGGTCACTGAAGCTTTCTTT
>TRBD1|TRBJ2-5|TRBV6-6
CASRKRSTGAGETQYF
TGTGCCAGCAGAAAAAGGTCGACAGGGGCCGGAGAGACCCAGTACTTC